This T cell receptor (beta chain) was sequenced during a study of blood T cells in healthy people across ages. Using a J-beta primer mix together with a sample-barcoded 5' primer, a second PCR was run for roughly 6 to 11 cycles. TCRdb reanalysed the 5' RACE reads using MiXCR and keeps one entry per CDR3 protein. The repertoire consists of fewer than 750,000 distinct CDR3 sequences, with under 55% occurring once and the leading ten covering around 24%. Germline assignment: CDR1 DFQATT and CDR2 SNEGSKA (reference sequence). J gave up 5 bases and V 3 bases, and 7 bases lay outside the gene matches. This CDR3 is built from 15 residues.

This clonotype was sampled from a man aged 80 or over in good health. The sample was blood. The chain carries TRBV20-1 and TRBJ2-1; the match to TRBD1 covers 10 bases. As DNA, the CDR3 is TGCAGTGCTAGGAAATGGGACAGGGGAGACAATGAGCAGTTCTTC. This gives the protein CSARKWDRGDNEQFF.